This entry features one T cell receptor (beta chain) sequence. What it binds is unknown. The CDR3 sequence is 13 residues long. V dropped 3 bases and J dropped 11 bases, with 17 bases sitting between them. CDR1 and CDR2 from the germline V gene are SGHDT and YYEEEE. Sample treatment: around 19 received Ad26.COV2.S at low or high dose, single or two shots; 5 received placebo; per-sample allocation not given. The samples date from day 63 after the first vaccine or placebo injection. Generated by immunoSEQ multiplex PCR, the TCRdb table keeps only in-frame clones and is missing some. This table has 350,000 to 400,000 clones, about nine tenths appearing once. The entry originates in a study of Ad26.COV2.S vaccination and SARS-CoV-2 variants. About the research overall: Once or twice, 56 days apart, Ad26.COV2.S was delivered intramuscularly.

Study observations and caveats: Vaccine recipients posted higher spike-specific TCR breadth than their placebo counterparts.

The sequencing here drew on peripheral blood, taken in a trial of Ad26.COV2.S vaccine versus placebo. The sequence was collected from a person between 18 and 65 years old who received the Ad26.COV2.S COVID-19 vaccine or a placebo. The chain recombines TRBV5-6 with TRBJ1-1; no clear D gene. The chain's CDR3 is CASSSLPGTRAFF. The CDR3 region has the DNA TGTGCCAGCAGCTCCCTACCGGGCACACGGGCTTTCTTT. The full variable domain, completed using reference TRBV5-6 and TRBJ1-1, is DAGVTQSPTHLIKTRGQQVTLRCSPKSGHDTVSWYQQALGQGPQFIFQYYEEEERQRGNFPDRFSGHQFPNYSSELNVNALLLGDSALYLCASSSLPGTRAFFGQGTRLTVV.